This TCR beta chain was found in a study of Ad26.COV2.S vaccination and SARS-CoV-2 variants. Looking at the study overall: Doses of Ad26.COV2.S were injected into muscle once or twice, 56 days apart. Study-wide results and caveats: Among vaccine recipients, spike-specific TCR breadth exceeded that of placebo recipients. There was reportedly substantial breadth in spike-specific CD8+ and CD4+ T cell responses after vaccination.

A word on this clone: Its target is not known.

V trimming: 0 bases; J trimming: 2 bases; junction bases outside the gene matches: 2. Per the germline V gene, CDR1 is MNHEY and CDR2 is SVGEGT. The CDR3 runs to 15 residues. Treatment here: around 19 received Ad26.COV2.S at low or high dose, single or two shots; roughly five received placebo; per-sample allocation not given. At day 63 after the first vaccine or placebo injection, samples were drawn. Sequencing was performed with immunoSEQ multiplex PCR; in TCRdb, only in-frame clones are kept and a portion is missing. The sample holds some 330,000 clones, 90% seen once. This receptor was identified in a person aged 18 to 59 who received the Ad26.COV2.S COVID-19 vaccine or a placebo. The V call is TRBV6-2 or TRBV6-3, the J call TRBJ2-5; 8 nucleotides agree with TRBD1. The sequences come from peripheral blood, collected in a trial of Ad26.COV2.S vaccine versus placebo. The CDR3 region is CASSYSGTGQETQYF. CDR3 coding DNA: TGTGCCAGCAGTTACTCTGGGACAGGACAAGAGACCCAGTACTTC.